The rows below give T cell receptor beta chains drawn from one sample of a study of OX40 agonist ivuxolimab in advanced cancers. TCRdb keeps only in-frame clones here, not all; method: immunoSEQ multiplex PCR. The sample yields about 89,000 clones, roughly 84% seen once. This specimen consisted of CD4+ or CD8+ T cells sorted from blood, obtained in a trial of the OX40 agonist ivuxolimab. Every receptor here comes from an adult with an advanced solid tumor such as melanoma, head and neck, liver or kidney cancer. Each CDR3 is given with its conserved first and last residue. Rows give clone size only sometimes, using once, few, many, or a class for an expanded clone.

V gene,J gene,clone size,CDR3 protein
TRBV19,TRBJ2-3,NA,CASSVPGGTDTQYF
TRBV10-2,TRBJ2-3,NA,CASSGRGGLVDTQYF
TRBV25-1,TRBJ2-1,few,CASSEGPSSYNEQFF
TRBV5-1,TRBJ2-7,NA,CASSPRTSGGSYEQYF
TRBV7-9,TRBJ1-6,few,CASSLGRGSTESPLHF
TRBV7-3,TRBJ2-2,NA,CASSPQTTINTGELFF
TRBV11-2,TRBJ1-2,NA,CASSQTADGYTF
TRBV27,TRBJ1-2,once,CASSLSGGTGGLYGYTF
TRBV9,TRBJ1-1,NA,CASSPRQGATEAFF
TRBV7-2,TRBJ1-1,NA,CASSQNIARDSQPAFF
TRBV18,TRBJ1-2,NA,CASSPGRAAAYGYTF
TRBV27,TRBJ2-6,NA,CASGSGANVLTF
TRBV5-4,TRBJ1-5,NA,CASSNSPGTFDQPQHF
TRBV5-4,TRBJ1-1,NA,CASSSPGTRNTEAFF
TRBV19,TRBJ2-5,NA,CASSESPRETQYF
TRBV7-3,TRBJ2-7,NA,CASSLASPAYEQYF
TRBV6-5,TRBJ2-1,NA,CASSPGTSGYNEQFF
TRBV6-5,TRBJ1-3,NA,CASSRTVSGNTIYF
TRBV29-1,TRBJ2-7,NA,CSVDWLGQGDEQYF
TRBV5-4,TRBJ2-6,NA,CASWDRSGANVLTF
TRBV11-1,TRBJ1-2,NA,CASSFTGGASNGYTF
TRBV7-9,TRBJ1-6,NA,CASSPTAYNSPLHF
TRBV9,TRBJ2-2,NA,CASSHQLRTGPTGELFF
TRBV19,TRBJ2-3,NA,CASSGSLSGGTVGTDTQYF
TRBV20-1,TRBJ2-4,NA,CSAYSKNIQYF
TRBV5-4,TRBJ2-1,NA,CASSKEGTAYNEQFF
TRBV7-2,TRBJ1-2,NA,CASSLKEGTGGQRRSYTF
TRBV18,TRBJ1-4,NA,CASSPGEAGGHEKLFF
TRBV7-7,TRBJ1-3,NA,CASSPSGTGSGNTIYF
TRBV30,TRBJ1-1,NA,CALISGDRFLNTEAFF
TRBV5-1,TRBJ2-3,NA,CASSLEGGKDTQYF
TRBV29-1,TRBJ2-5,NA,CSVGLAGGRETQYF